The T cell receptor (beta chain) under discussion was sequenced for a study of blood T cell repertoires in COVID-19. Study context: Collection of acute and convalescent COVID-19 samples took place in the United States, Italy and Spain. PBMCs, B-cell-depleted T cells, or T cells provided the cDNA or gDNA that made up the material.

In the authors' methods: By means of reference gene primer amplification, nucleated cell counts were estimated. Clones were sequenced by immunoSEQ multiplex PCR, and TCRdb holds only the in-frame ones, with some missing. The D gene and trimming were derived from the DNA, and the V and J assignments and clone size from that table. Of 150,000 to 200,000 clones listed, 88% are singletons. The CDR3 spans 15 residues. V shed 0 bases and J 7 bases; nucleotides not matched to a gene: 6. CDR1 SGDLS and CDR2 YYNGEE come from the germline V gene. The receptor was isolated from a man in his forties or fifties who had recovered from COVID-19. This rearrangement joins TRBV9 to TRBJ2-2, with TRBD1 identical over 7 bases. Sequencing was performed on peripheral blood. DNA of the CDR3: TGTGCCAGCAGCGTAGGTAGCAGGGGGAACGGGGAGCTGTTTTTT. Amino acid sequence: CASSVGSRGNGELFF.